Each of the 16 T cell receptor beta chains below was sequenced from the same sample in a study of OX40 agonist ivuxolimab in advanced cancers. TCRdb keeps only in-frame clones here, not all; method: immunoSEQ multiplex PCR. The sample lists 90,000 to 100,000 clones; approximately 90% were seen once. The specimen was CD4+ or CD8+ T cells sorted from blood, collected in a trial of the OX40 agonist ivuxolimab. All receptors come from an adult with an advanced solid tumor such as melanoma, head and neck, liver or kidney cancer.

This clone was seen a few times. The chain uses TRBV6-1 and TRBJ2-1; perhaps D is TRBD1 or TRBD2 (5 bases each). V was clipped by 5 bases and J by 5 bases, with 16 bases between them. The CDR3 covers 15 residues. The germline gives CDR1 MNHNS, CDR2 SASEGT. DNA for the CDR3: TGTGCCAGCAGTCCGCCGGGACCGACGCACAATGAGCAGTTCTTC. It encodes CASSPPGPTHNEQFF.

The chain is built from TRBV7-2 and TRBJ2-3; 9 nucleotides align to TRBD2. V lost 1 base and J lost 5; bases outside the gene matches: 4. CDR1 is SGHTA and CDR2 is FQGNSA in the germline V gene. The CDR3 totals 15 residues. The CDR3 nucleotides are TGTGCCAGCAGCTTAGTGCGCGGGGGGGGAGATACGCAGTATTTT. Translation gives CASSLVRGGGDTQYF.

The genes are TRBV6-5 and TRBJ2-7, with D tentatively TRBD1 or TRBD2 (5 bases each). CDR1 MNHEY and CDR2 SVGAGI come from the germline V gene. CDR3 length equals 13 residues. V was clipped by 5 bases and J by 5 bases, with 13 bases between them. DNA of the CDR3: TGTGCCAGCAGTCTCGATGGGGACCACGAGCAGTACGTC. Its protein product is CASSLDGDHEQYV.

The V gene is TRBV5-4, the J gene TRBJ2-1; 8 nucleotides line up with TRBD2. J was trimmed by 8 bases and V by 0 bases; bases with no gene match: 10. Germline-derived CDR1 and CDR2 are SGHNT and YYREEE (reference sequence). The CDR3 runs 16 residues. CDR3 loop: CASSLVGRAGEDEQFF. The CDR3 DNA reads TGTGCCAGCAGCTTGGTCGGGCGAGCGGGAGAGGATGAGCAGTTCTTC.

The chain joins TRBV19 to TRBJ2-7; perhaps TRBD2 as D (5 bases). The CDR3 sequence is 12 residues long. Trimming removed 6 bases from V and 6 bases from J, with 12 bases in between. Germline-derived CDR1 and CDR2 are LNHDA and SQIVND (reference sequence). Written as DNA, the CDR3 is TGTGCCAGTAGCTTACCCCGGGGCGAGCAGTACTTC. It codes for CASSLPRGEQYF.

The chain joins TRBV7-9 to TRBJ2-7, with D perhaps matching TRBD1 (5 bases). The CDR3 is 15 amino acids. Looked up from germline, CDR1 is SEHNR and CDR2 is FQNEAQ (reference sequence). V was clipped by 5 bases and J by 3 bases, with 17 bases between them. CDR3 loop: CASSPRDGASYEQYV. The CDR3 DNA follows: TGTGCCAGCAGCCCGCGAGATGGGGCGAGCTACGAGCAGTACGTC.

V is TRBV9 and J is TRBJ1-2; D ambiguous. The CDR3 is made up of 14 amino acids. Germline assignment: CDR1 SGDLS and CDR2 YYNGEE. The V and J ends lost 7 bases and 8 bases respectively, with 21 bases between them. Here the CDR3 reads CASGGGRTLEGYTF. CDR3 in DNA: TGTGCCAGCGGAGGAGGCAGGACTCTGGAAGGCTACACCTTC.

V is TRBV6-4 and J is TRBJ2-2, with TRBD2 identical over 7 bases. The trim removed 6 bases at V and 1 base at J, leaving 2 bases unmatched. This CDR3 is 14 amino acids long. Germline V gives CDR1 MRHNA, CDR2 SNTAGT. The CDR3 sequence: CASRREGNTGELFF. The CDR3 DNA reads TGTGCCAGCAGGAGGGAGGGGAACACCGGGGAGCTGTTTTTT.

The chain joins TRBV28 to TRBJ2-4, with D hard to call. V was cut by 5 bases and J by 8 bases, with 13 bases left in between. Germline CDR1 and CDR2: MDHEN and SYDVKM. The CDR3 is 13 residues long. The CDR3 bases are TGTGCCAGCAGTCCTTCCCTAACGCACATTCAGTACTTC. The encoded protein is CASSPSLTHIQYF.

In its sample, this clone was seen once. The CDR3 sequence: CASSFGREVRTDTQYF. DNA for the CDR3: TGTGCCAGCAGCTTCGGGCGGGAGGTACGCACAGATACGCAGTATTTT. The V call is TRBV5-4, the J call TRBJ2-3, with 8 bases fitting TRBD2. V lost 2 bases to trimming and J lost 1 base; unmatched junction nucleotides: 6. Germline V gene lookup returns CDR1 SGHNT and CDR2 YYREEE (reference sequence). This CDR3 spans 16 amino acids.

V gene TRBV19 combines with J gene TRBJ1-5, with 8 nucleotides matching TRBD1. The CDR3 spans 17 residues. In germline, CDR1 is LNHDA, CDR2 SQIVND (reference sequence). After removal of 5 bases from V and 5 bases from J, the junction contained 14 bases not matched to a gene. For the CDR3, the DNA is TGTGCCAGTAGTTCGACAGGGGTTTTGGAGTGGGATCAGCCCCAGCATTTT. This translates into CASSSTGVLEWDQPQHF.

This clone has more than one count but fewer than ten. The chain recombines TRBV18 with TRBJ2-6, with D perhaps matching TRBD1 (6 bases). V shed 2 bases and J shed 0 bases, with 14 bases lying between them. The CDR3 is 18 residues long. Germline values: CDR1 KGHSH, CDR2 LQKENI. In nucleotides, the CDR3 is TGTGCCAGCTCACCATTGTCAGGACAGTACTCTGGGGCCAACGTCCTGACTTTC. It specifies CASSPLSGQYSGANVLTF. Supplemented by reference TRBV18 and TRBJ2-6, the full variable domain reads NAGVMQNPRHLVRRRGQEARLRCSPMKGHSHVYWYRQLPEEGLKFMVYLQKENIIDESGMPKERFSAEFPKEGPSILRIQQVVRGDSAAYFCASSPLSGQYSGANVLTFGAGSRLTVL.

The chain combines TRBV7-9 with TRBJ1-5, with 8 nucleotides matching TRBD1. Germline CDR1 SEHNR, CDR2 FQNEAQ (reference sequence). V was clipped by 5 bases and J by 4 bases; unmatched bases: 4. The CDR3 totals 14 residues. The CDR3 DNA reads TGTGCCAGCAGCCAGGGGACAGGTAATCAGCCCCAGCATTTT. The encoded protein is CASSQGTGNQPQHF.

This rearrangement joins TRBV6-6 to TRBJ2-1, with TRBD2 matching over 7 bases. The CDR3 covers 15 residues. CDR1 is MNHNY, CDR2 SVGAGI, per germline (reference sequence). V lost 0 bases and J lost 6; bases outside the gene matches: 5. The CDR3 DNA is TGTGCCAGCAGTTACTCGAGCGGGAAGGGCAATGAGCAGTTCTTC. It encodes CASSYSSGKGNEQFF.

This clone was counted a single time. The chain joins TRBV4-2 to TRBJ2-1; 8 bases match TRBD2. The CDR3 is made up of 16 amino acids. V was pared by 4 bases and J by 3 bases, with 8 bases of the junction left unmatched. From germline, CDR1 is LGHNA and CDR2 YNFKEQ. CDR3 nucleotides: TGTGCCAGCAGCCTACACCCGACTAGCGTCTACAATGAGCAGTTCTTC. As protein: CASSLHPTSVYNEQFF.

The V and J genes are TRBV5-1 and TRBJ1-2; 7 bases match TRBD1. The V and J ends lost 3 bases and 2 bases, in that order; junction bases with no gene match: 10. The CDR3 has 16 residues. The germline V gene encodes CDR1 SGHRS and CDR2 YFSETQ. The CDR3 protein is CASSSTRQGVNYGYTF. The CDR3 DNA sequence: TGCGCCAGCAGCTCCACTAGACAGGGAGTAAACTATGGCTACACCTTC.